The 10 T cell receptor beta chains given below trace back to one sample, sequenced in a study of cytomegalovirus exposure and HLA in healthy donors. The PCR used 60 Vbeta and 13 Jbeta primers. Sequencing used immunoSEQ multiplex PCR; TCRdb keeps in-frame clones, though not all of them. The sample holds under 200,000 clones, around three quarters seen once. What was sequenced was PBMCs. The source of these receptors is a man in his forties in good health and CMV-seronegative.

The chain joins TRBV7-2 to TRBJ2-7, with unresolved D. Germline assignment: CDR1 SGHTA and CDR2 FQGNSA. The CDR3 has 11 residues. Trimming removed 2 bases from V and 4 bases from J, with 3 bases in between. This CDR3 reads CASSLLYEQYF. CDR3 nucleotide sequence: TGTGCCAGCAGCTTACTGTACGAGCAGTACTTC.

In its sample, this clone was seen a few times. J is TRBJ1-1 and V is TRBV5-4, with a tentative D call TRBD1 (5 bases). This CDR3 is 14 amino acids long. Germline V gives CDR1 SGHNT, CDR2 YYREEE (reference sequence). Trimming pared 3 bases from V and 2 bases from J, leaving 11 bases between. In DNA form, the CDR3 reads TGTGCCAGCAGCTCCGACAGATTTAACACTGAAGCTTTCTTT. It is translated as CASSSDRFNTEAFF.

This clone was counted a few times. CDR3 protein: CSVSRGYSTDTQYF. In DNA form, the CDR3 reads TGCAGCGTATCGCGGGGGTATAGCACAGATACGCAGTATTTT. This sequence joins TRBV29-1 and TRBJ2-3, with 7 bases lining up with TRBD2. Germline V gene lookup returns CDR1 SQVTM and CDR2 ANQGSEA. The CDR3 has 14 amino acids. V lost 6 bases to trimming and J lost 0 bases; unmatched junction nucleotides: 6.

The chain has TRBV7-2 and TRBJ2-7, with D maybe TRBD2 (5 bases). The CDR3 runs 15 residues. CDR1 and CDR2 (germline): SGHTA, FQGNSA. Between the trimmed V and J ends, which lost 5 bases and 0 bases, there was a span of 14 bases. This CDR3 is CASSPRTAFSYEQYF. CDR3 bases: TGTGCCAGCAGCCCCCGGACTGCCTTCTCCTACGAGCAGTACTTC.

The gene calls are TRBV6-5 and TRBJ2-5, with 7 bases fitting TRBD1. This CDR3 contains 15 residues. Germline trimming cut 4 bases from V and 2 bases from J; bases unmatched to any gene: 7. The germline V gene has CDR1 MNHEY and CDR2 SVGAGI. The CDR3 spells CASSLQGGTQETQYF. The CDR3, as DNA: TGTGCCAGCAGTTTACAAGGGGGCACTCAAGAGACCCAGTACTTC.

CDR3 loop: CASRRDSNYGYTF. CDR3 DNA: TGCGCCAGCAGAAGGGACAGTAACTATGGCTACACCTTC. The chain employs TRBV10-2 and TRBJ1-2; 7 bases fit TRBD1. The CDR3 is made up of 13 amino acids. The ends lost 6 bases at V and 1 base at J; junction bases unmatched: 2. From germline, CDR1 is WSHSY and CDR2 SAAADI.

The V call is TRBV7-9, the J call TRBJ1-2, with a tentative D call TRBD1 (6 bases). This CDR3 has 17 residues. Trimming removed 2 bases at V and 7 bases at J, with 23 bases between. Looked up from germline, CDR1 is SEHNR and CDR2 is FQNEAQ (reference sequence). This chain's CDR3 is CASSLSQMGQRGGGYTF. The CDR3 nucleotides read TGTGCCAGCAGCTTATCTCAAATGGGACAAAGGGGCGGTGGCTACACCTTC.

The chain joins TRBV7-3 to TRBJ2-3; 9 positions match TRBD2. The CDR3 runs 13 residues. Germline V gives CDR1 SGHTA, CDR2 FQGTGA. V was clipped by 5 bases and J by 11 bases; unmatched bases: 8. CDR3 loop: CASSPDPREGQYF. The CDR3 DNA is TGTGCCAGCAGCCCCGACCCGCGGGAGGGGCAGTATTTT.

The CDR3 DNA is TGTGCCAGCAGCTTAGCTCTAGCGGAGGAAACCTACGAGCAGTACTTC. This encodes CASSLALAEETYEQYF. The rearrangement joins TRBV7-2 to TRBJ2-7, with 7 bases identical to TRBD2. The germline gives CDR1 SGHTA, CDR2 FQGNSA. The CDR3 contains 16 residues. The V gene end was trimmed by 0 bases and the J gene end by 2 bases; junction bases not matched to a gene: 7.

The chain employs TRBV5-1 and TRBJ2-5; D is perhaps TRBD2 (5 bases). Germline V gene lookup returns CDR1 SGHRS and CDR2 YFSETQ. V gave up 3 bases and J gave up 3 bases, with 18 bases separating them. The CDR3 is 16 residues long. CDR3 bases: TGCGCCAGCAGCTCCCTAGTAGGGCGGGTAAAAGAGACCCAGTACTTC. As protein: CASSSLVGRVKETQYF.